One and the same sample provided the 12 T cell receptor beta chains below, sequenced in a study of blood T cell repertoires in COVID-19. Here immunoSEQ multiplex PCR was the method, and the copy in TCRdb shows in-frame clones only, minus some. Altogether more than 200,000 clones are present, roughly four fifths being singletons, with the ten largest covering approximately 4.8%. Material for sequencing was peripheral blood. The source is a man aged 50-60 years with active or convalescent COVID-19.

The V call is TRBV5-1, the J call TRBJ2-7; tentative D call: TRBD2 (6 bases). The CDR3 length is 14 residues. Trimming removed 3 bases at V and 2 bases at J, with 12 bases between. Germline values: CDR1 SGHRS, CDR2 YFSETQ. CDR3 in DNA: TGCGCCAGCAGCTGGGGCGGGGCGGCCTACGAGCAGTACTTC. Amino acids: CASSWGGAAYEQYF.

This chain joins TRBV2 and TRBJ1-4; TRBD1 matches at 10 bases. With V trimmed by 4 bases and J by 3 bases, 2 bases remained unmatched. Germline CDR1 SNHLY, CDR2 FYNNEI. The CDR3 loop spans 15 amino acids. For the CDR3, the DNA is TGTGCCAGCAGTGGACAGGGGGCTTCTAATGAAAAACTGTTTTTT. Protein product: CASSGQGASNEKLFF.

The chain employs TRBV27 and TRBJ1-6, with 9 positions matching TRBD1. After removal of 6 bases from V and 9 bases from J, the junction contained 6 bases not matched to a gene. The CDR3 has 14 residues. CDR1 is MNHEY and CDR2 is SMNVEV in the germline V gene (reference sequence). The CDR3 DNA reads TGTGCCAGCAGGGGGGGACAGGGAAGTTCACCCCTCCACTTT. Its translation: CASRGGQGSSPLHF.

The rearrangement links TRBV2 to TRBJ2-7; unclear D gene. Trimming removed 6 bases from V and 4 bases from J, with 10 bases in between. In germline, CDR1 is SNHLY, CDR2 FYNNEI. The CDR3 sequence is 12 residues long. The CDR3 region has the DNA TGTGCCAGCAGGCTGCGGAATTACGAGCAGTACTTC. Translation gives CASRLRNYEQYF.

The rearrangement links TRBV28 to TRBJ1-5; 10 bases agree with TRBD1. This CDR3 is built from 15 residues. Germline V gives CDR1 MDHEN, CDR2 SYDVKM. V shed 5 bases and J 7 bases; nucleotides not matched to a gene: 8. In DNA, the CDR3 is TGTGCCAGCAGTACCCCGGACAGGGGGTTGCAGCCCCAGCATTTT. It codes for CASSTPDRGLQPQHF.

This clone has only one observation. The chain is built from TRBV7-2 and TRBJ1-4; 8 bases are shared with TRBD1. There are 16 residues in the CDR3. The V gene end was trimmed by 2 bases and the J gene end by 14 bases; junction bases not matched to a gene: 16. The germline CDR1 and CDR2 sequences are SGHTA and FQGNSA. The CDR3 is CASSLLGRGRGDFLFF. The CDR3 region has the DNA TGTGCCAGCAGCTTATTAGGCAGGGGGCGCGGGGATTTCCTGTTTTTT. The whole variable domain, remainder taken from reference TRBV7-2 and TRBJ1-4, is GAGVSQSPSNKVTEKGKDVELRCDPISGHTALYWYRQSLGQGLEFLIYFQGNSAPDKSGLPSDRFSAERTGGSVSTLTIQRTQQEDSAVYLCASSLLGRGRGDFLFFGSGTQLSVL.

The chain employs TRBV7-9 and TRBJ2-6; D unclear. The V end was cut by 4 bases, the J end by 4 bases, with 11 bases between. The CDR3 extends over 15 amino acids. Per germline, CDR1 SEHNR and CDR2 FQNEAQ (reference sequence). The CDR3 here is CASSSNVAGANVLTF. The CDR3, as DNA: TGTGCCAGCAGCTCCAACGTGGCCGGGGCCAACGTCCTGACTTTC.

The chain carries TRBV7-2 and TRBJ1-6, with TRBD1 matching 7 bases. Germline V gene data show CDR1 as SGHTA and CDR2 as FQGNSA. The CDR3 is 15 amino acids. The ends lost 5 bases at V and 7 bases at J; junction bases unmatched: 8. For the CDR3, the DNA is TGTGCCAGCAGCCCTGACAGGGCCCTCAATTCACCCCTCCACTTT. Amino acid sequence: CASSPDRALNSPLHF.

This clone was detected a few times. The chain carries TRBV21-1 and TRBJ2-1; the table assigns TRBD1, which was not confirmed against the DNA. TRBV21-1 is assigned pseudogene status. CDR3 length equals 16 residues. CDR3 nucleotide sequence: TGTGCCAGCCTCCTGACAGGGTTCCCTTATTTCAATGAGCAGTTCTTC. This translates into CASLLTGFPYFNEQFF.

J is TRBJ2-7 and V is TRBV6-1, with D hard to call. The V end was cut by 3 bases, the J end by 2 bases, with 8 bases between. Germline-derived CDR1 and CDR2 are MNHNS and SASEGT. The CDR3 is made up of 13 amino acids. The CDR3 spells CASSDSFAYEQYF. CDR3 DNA: TGTGCCAGCAGTGATAGCTTCGCCTACGAGCAGTACTTC.

This clone was recorded only once. V usage is TRBV19 and J usage is TRBJ1-6; 7 bases agree with TRBD1. CDR3 length equals 16 residues. Per the germline V gene, CDR1 is LNHDA and CDR2 is SQIVND (reference sequence). The J segment lost 10 bases and the V segment lost 7 bases, leaving 16 bases of the junction unmatched. In DNA form, the CDR3 reads TGTGCCAGTACCCCCTCGACAGGGTTGGGGAGGTCACCCCTCCACTTT. This sequence encodes CASTPSTGLGRSPLHF.

The chain couples TRBV2 to TRBJ2-7; 9 positions match TRBD1. Germline CDR1 is SNHLY and CDR2 is FYNNEI. Trimming removed 6 bases from V and 3 bases from J; junction bases left unmatched: 9. This CDR3 spans 15 amino acids. The CDR3 reads CASRPRQGEVYEQYF. The CDR3 DNA follows: TGTGCCAGCAGACCCCGACAGGGGGAGGTCTACGAGCAGTACTTC.